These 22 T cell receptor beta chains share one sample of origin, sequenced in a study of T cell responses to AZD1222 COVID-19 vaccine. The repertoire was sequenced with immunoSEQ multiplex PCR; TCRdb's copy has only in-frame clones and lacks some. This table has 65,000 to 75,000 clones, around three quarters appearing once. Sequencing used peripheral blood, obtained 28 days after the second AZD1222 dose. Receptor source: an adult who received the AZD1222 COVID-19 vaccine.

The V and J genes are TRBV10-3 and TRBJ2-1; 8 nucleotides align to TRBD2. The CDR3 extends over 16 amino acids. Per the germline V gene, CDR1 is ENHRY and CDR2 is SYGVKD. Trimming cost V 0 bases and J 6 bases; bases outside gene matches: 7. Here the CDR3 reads CAISESSGSGANEQFF. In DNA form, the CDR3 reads TGTGCCATCAGTGAGTCGAGCGGTAGCGGGGCCAATGAGCAGTTCTTC.

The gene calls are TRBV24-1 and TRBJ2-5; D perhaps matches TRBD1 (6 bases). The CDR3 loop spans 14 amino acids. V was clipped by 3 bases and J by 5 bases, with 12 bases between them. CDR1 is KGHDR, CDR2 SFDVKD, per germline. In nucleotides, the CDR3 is TGTGCCACCAGTGATCCCGACAGGTGGGAGACCCAGTACTTC. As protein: CATSDPDRWETQYF.

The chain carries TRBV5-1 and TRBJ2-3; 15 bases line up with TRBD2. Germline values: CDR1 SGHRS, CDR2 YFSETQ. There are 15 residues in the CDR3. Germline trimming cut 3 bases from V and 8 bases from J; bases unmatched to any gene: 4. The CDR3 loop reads CASSSRTSGGGTQYF. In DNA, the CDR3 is TGCGCCAGCAGCTCACGGACTAGCGGGGGGGGTACGCAGTATTTT.

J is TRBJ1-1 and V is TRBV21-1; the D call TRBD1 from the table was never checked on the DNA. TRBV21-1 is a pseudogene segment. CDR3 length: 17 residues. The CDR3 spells CASSKGCPGHMNTEAFF. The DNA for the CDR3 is TGTGCCAGCAGCAAAGGTTGTCCGGGACACATGAACACTGAAGCTTTCTTT.

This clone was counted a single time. This chain's CDR3 is CASSLVGGAETQYF. Here the CDR3 DNA reads TGCGCCAGCAGCTTGGTGGGGGGCGCGGAGACCCAGTACTTC. The chain joins TRBV5-1 to TRBJ2-5, with D possibly being TRBD1 or TRBD2 (6 bases each). Germline V gene lookup returns CDR1 SGHRS and CDR2 YFSETQ. V lost 0 bases to trimming and J lost 5 bases, with 11 bases between them. The CDR3 has 14 amino acids.

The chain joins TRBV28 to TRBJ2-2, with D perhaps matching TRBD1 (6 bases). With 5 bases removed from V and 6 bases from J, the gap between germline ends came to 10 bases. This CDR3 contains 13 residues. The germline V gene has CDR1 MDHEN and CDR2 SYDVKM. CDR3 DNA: TGTGCCAGCAGTCCCCCAGGGGCCGGGGAGCTGTTTTTT. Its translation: CASSPPGAGELFF.

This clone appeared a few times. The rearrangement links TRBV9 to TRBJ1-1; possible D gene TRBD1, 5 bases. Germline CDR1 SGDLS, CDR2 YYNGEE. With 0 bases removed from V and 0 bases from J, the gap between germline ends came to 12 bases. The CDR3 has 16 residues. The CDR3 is CASSVGGAIMNTEAFF. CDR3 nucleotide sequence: TGTGCCAGCAGCGTAGGAGGGGCGATTATGAACACTGAAGCTTTCTTT.

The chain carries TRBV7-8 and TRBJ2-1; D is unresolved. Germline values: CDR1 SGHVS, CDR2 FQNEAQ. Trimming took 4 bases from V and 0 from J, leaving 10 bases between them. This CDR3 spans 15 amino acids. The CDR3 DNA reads TGTGCCAGCAGCTCCGACTTGAGCTCCTACAATGAGCAGTTCTTC. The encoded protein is CASSSDLSSYNEQFF.

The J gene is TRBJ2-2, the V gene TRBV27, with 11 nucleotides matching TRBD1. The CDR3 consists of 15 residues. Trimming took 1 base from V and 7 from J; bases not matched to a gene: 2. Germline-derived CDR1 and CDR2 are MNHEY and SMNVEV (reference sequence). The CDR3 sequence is CASSLWTGGVGELFF. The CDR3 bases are TGTGCCAGCAGTTTATGGACAGGGGGCGTCGGGGAGCTGTTTTTT.

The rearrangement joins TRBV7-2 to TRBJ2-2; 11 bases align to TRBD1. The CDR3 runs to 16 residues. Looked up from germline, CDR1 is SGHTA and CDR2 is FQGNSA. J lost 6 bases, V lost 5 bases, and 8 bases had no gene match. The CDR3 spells CASSSGTGGSPGELFF. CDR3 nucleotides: TGTGCCAGCAGCAGCGGGACAGGGGGTTCTCCCGGGGAGCTGTTTTTT.

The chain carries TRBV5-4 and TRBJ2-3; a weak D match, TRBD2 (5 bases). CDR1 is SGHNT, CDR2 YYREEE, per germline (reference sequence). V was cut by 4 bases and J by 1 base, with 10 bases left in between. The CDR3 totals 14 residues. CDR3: CASSHGAGTDTQYF. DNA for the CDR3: TGTGCCAGCAGCCATGGAGCGGGCACAGATACGCAGTATTTT.

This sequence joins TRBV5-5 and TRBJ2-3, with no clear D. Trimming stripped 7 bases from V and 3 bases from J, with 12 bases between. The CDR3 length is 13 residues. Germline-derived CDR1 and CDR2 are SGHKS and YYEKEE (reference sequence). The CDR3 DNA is TGTGCCAGCTCCCATCCAACAACAGATACGCAGTATTTT. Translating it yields CASSHPTTDTQYF.

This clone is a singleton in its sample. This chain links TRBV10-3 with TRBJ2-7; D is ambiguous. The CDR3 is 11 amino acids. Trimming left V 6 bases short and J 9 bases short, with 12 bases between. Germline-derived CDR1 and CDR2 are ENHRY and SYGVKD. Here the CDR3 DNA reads TGTGCCATCAGGGACCCGGCTCCGCAGTACTTC. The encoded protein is CAIRDPAPQYF.

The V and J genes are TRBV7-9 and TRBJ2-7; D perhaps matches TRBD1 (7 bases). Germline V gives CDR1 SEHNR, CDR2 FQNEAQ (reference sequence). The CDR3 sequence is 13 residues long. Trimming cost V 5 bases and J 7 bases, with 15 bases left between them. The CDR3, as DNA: TGTGCCAGCAGCCCAGGGGGGCCGAAAGAGCAGTACTTC. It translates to CASSPGGPKEQYF.

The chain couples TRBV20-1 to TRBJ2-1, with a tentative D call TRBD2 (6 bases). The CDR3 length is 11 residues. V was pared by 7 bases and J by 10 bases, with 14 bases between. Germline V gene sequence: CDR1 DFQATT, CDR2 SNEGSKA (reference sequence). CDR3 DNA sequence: TGCAGTGTGTCCGAGGAGGGGGAGCAGTTCTTC. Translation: CSVSEEGEQFF.

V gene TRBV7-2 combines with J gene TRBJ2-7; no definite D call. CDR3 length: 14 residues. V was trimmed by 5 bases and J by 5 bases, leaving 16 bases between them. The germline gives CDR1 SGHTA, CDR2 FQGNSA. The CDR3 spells CASSRTNLIHEQYF. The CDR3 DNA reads TGTGCCAGCAGCCGCACCAACTTAATCCACGAGCAGTACTTC.

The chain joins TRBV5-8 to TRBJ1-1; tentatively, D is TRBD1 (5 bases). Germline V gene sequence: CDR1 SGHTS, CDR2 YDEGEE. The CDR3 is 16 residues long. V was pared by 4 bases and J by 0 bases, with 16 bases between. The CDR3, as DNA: TGTGCCAGCAGCCGAATAGGGACCGCCCTGAACACTGAAGCTTTCTTT. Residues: CASSRIGTALNTEAFF.

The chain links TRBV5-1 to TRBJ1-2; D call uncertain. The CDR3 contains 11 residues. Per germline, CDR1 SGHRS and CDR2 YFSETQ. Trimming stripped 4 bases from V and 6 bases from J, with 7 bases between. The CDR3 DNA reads TGCGCCAGCAGCCCCGGTGATGGCTACACCTTC. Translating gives CASSPGDGYTF. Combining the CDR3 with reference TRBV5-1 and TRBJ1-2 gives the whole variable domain KAGVTQTPRYLIKTRGQQVTLSCSPISGHRSVSWYQQTPGQGLQFLFEYFSETQRNKGNFPGRFSGRQFSNSRSEMNVSTLELGDSALYLCASSPGDGYTFGSGTRLTVV.

The CDR3: CASSHFPGEKLFF. In DNA form, the CDR3 reads TGTGCCAGCAGCCATTTTCCCGGTGAAAAACTGTTTTTT. The V gene is TRBV3-1 (or the pseudogene TRBV3-2), the J gene TRBJ1-4; D call uncertain. V shed 3 bases and J shed 7 bases, with 9 bases lying between them. This CDR3 is 13 amino acids long. Germline V gene data show CDR1 as LGHDT and CDR2 as YNNKEL (reference sequence).

The CDR3 sequence: CASSLEEANTIYF. The CDR3 nucleotides read TGTGCCAGCAGCTTAGAAGAGGCGAACACCATATATTTT. The chain has TRBV7-9 and TRBJ1-3, with D unclear. The germline V gene has CDR1 SEHNR and CDR2 FQNEAQ (reference sequence). The V end was cut by 1 base, the J end by 7 bases, with 8 bases between. This CDR3 comprises 13 residues.

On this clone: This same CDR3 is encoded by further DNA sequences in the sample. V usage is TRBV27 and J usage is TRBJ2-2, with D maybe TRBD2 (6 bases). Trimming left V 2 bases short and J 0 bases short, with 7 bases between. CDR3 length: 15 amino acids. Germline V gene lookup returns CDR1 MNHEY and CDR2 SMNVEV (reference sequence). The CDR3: CASSLAGPNTGELFF. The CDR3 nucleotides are TGTGCCAGCAGTTTAGCGGGACCGAACACCGGGGAGCTGTTTTTT.

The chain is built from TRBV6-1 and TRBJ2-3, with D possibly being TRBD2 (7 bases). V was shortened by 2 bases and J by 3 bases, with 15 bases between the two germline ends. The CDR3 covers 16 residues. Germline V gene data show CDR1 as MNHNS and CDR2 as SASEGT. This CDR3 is CASSENRGGRTDTQYF. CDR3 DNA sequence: TGTGCCAGCAGTGAAAATAGGGGGGGGAGGACAGATACGCAGTATTTT.